A selection of T cell receptor beta chains follows, all from one sample in a study of blood T cells in healthy people across ages. TCRdb redid the calling of the 5' RACE reads with MiXCR, one entry per CDR3 protein. The sample shows about a million distinct CDR3 sequences, roughly 51% of them seen only once. The sequenced material came from blood. The receptors come from a woman in her sixties in good health. The CDR3 runs from the conserved cysteine through the conserved F or W. A D gene is named only where the DNA matches it firmly. Size values are once, few and many counts, or a class for expanded clones, and some rows have none.

V gene: TRBV5-1
clone size: few
J gene: TRBJ2-5
D gene: NA
CDR3 DNA: TGCGCCAGCATGGGAGGACAGCACCAAGAGACCCAGTACTTC
CDR3 protein: CASMGGQHQETQYF

V gene: TRBV6-1
clone size: once
J gene: TRBJ2-3
D gene: NA
CDR3 DNA: TGTGCCAGCAGTGAAGTGGGTTCAGATACGCAGTATTTT
CDR3 protein: CASSEVGSDTQYF

V gene: TRBV12-3/TRBV12-4
clone size: NA
J gene: TRBJ2-3
D gene: TRBD2
CDR3 DNA: TGTGCCAGCAGCCCAGCGGGAGCCGACCAGTATACGCAGTATTTT
CDR3 protein: CASSPAGADQYTQYF

V gene: TRBV4-1
clone size: NA
J gene: TRBJ2-3
D gene: NA
CDR3 DNA: TGCGCCAGCAGCCGGGACAGCGTTGGTCGGGTGCGGGAGGATGGAGATACGCGGTATTTT
CDR3 protein: CASSRDSVGRVREDGDTRYF

V gene: TRBV5-6
clone size: NA
J gene: TRBJ2-1
D gene: NA
CDR3 DNA: TGTGCCAGCAGCTTTGACTGGCGGAATGAGCAGTTCTTC
CDR3 protein: CASSFDWRNEQFF

V gene: TRBV27
clone size: NA
J gene: TRBJ2-1
D gene: TRBD2
CDR3 DNA: TGTGCCAGCAGCCCAAAGACGGGAGGCTACAATGAGCAGTTCTTC
CDR3 protein: CASSPKTGGYNEQFF

V gene: TRBV20-1
clone size: NA
J gene: TRBJ2-1
D gene: NA
CDR3 DNA: TGCAGTGCCCAAACTGTAGAGCCTAACAATGAGCAGTTCTTC
CDR3 protein: CSAQTVEPNNEQFF

V gene: TRBV2
clone size: few
J gene: TRBJ1-4
D gene: NA
CDR3 DNA: TGTGCCAGCAGTGCCGGGGCTACTAATGAAAAACTGTTTTTT
CDR3 protein: CASSAGATNEKLFF

V gene: TRBV28
clone size: many
J gene: TRBJ2-7
D gene: NA
CDR3 DNA: TGTGCCAGCAGTTTCCCCCAGGGTGTGTTCCACGAGCAGTACTTC
CDR3 protein: CASSFPQGVFHEQYF

V gene: TRBV18
clone size: NA
J gene: TRBJ2-7
D gene: NA
CDR3 DNA: TGTGCCAGCTCACCACAGGATTCTAGCTCCGAGCAGTACTTC
CDR3 protein: CASSPQDSSSEQYF

V gene: TRBV30
clone size: few
J gene: TRBJ2-7
D gene: NA
CDR3 DNA: TGTGCCTGGACCGGGACGGGGATTTACGAGCAGTACTTC
CDR3 protein: CAWTGTGIYEQYF

V gene: TRBV2
clone size: few
J gene: TRBJ2-7
D gene: TRBD2
CDR3 DNA: TGTGCCAGCAGTCCCCGGGAGGCCTACGAGCAGTACTTC
CDR3 protein: CASSPREAYEQYF

V gene: TRBV7-2
clone size: NA
J gene: TRBJ2-1
D gene: TRBD2
CDR3 DNA: TGTGCCAGCAGCCCTGGCGTAGCGGGAGCCAGGGAGCAGTTCTTC
CDR3 protein: CASSPGVAGAREQFF

V gene: TRBV29-1
clone size: many
J gene: TRBJ2-5
D gene: NA
CDR3 DNA: TGCAGCGTAGACACCTATGGTGAGACCCAGTACTTC
CDR3 protein: CSVDTYGETQYF

V gene: TRBV12-3/TRBV12-4
clone size: NA
J gene: TRBJ1-1
D gene: NA
CDR3 DNA: TGTGCCAGCACGCCCCTGGGCACTGAAGCTTTCTTT
CDR3 protein: CASTPLGTEAFF

V gene: TRBV12-3/TRBV12-4
clone size: few
J gene: TRBJ1-4
D gene: NA
CDR3 DNA: TGTGCCAGCAGTTGGGGGCAAGAAAAACTGTTTTTT
CDR3 protein: CASSWGQEKLFF

V gene: TRBV6-6
clone size: NA
J gene: TRBJ2-1
D gene: NA
CDR3 DNA: TGTGCCAGCGGTCTAAGGGGTGCAGGGCTCCATGAGCAGTTCTTC
CDR3 protein: CASGLRGAGLHEQFF

V gene: TRBV5-1
clone size: NA
J gene: TRBJ2-7
D gene: NA
CDR3 DNA: TGCGCCAGCAGCGTGGCCGGGTTCCAGGAGTACTTC
CDR3 protein: CASSVAGFQEYF

V gene: TRBV28
clone size: NA
J gene: TRBJ2-1
D gene: TRBD2
CDR3 DNA: TGTGCCAGCATAGGACTAGCGGGATACAATGAGCAGTTCTTC
CDR3 protein: CASIGLAGYNEQFF

V gene: TRBV20-1
clone size: NA
J gene: TRBJ2-1
D gene: NA
CDR3 DNA: TGCAGTGCTAGAGTTAGATCCTGGGAGCAGTTCTTC
CDR3 protein: CSARVRSWEQFF

V gene: TRBV6-2/TRBV6-3
clone size: NA
J gene: TRBJ2-7
D gene: TRBD2
CDR3 DNA: TGTGCCAGCAGTTACCCTAGCGGGAGTACGACCTACGAGCAGTACTTC
CDR3 protein: CASSYPSGSTTYEQYF

V gene: TRBV29-1
clone size: few
J gene: TRBJ2-5
D gene: TRBD1
CDR3 DNA: TGCAGCGGAACCTGGACAGGTGAAGAGACCCAGTACTTC
CDR3 protein: CSGTWTGEETQYF

V gene: TRBV25-1
clone size: NA
J gene: TRBJ2-5
D gene: NA
CDR3 DNA: TGTGCCAGCAGTGAATGGAAAGGGGCTGAAGAGACCCAGTACTTC
CDR3 protein: CASSEWKGAEETQYF

V gene: TRBV4-1
clone size: NA
J gene: TRBJ2-7
D gene: TRBD2
CDR3 DNA: TGCGCCAGCAGCCAAGACGGGGGACTAGCGGAAGGGAGGGATAAAATCCAGTACTTC
CDR3 protein: CASSQDGGLAEGRDKIQYF

V gene: TRBV5-1
clone size: NA
J gene: TRBJ2-2
D gene: NA
CDR3 DNA: TGCGCCAGCAGCACCAGGGGCAGGGTCGGGGAGCTGTTTTTT
CDR3 protein: CASSTRGRVGELFF

V gene: TRBV12-3/TRBV12-4
clone size: NA
J gene: TRBJ2-7
D gene: NA
CDR3 DNA: TGTGCCAGCAGTCGAGACGGAGCGAGAGTCGAGCAGTACTTC
CDR3 protein: CASSRDGARVEQYF

V gene: TRBV2
clone size: once
J gene: TRBJ2-3
D gene: TRBD2
CDR3 DNA: TGTGCCAGCAGGGGACTAGCTATTGATACGCAGTATTTT
CDR3 protein: CASRGLAIDTQYF

V gene: TRBV19
clone size: NA
J gene: TRBJ2-1
D gene: NA
CDR3 DNA: TGTGCCAGTAGTGCGGGACGGCACTCCTACAATGAGCAGTTCTTC
CDR3 protein: CASSAGRHSYNEQFF

V gene: TRBV18
clone size: few
J gene: TRBJ2-7
D gene: TRBD2
CDR3 DNA: TGTACCAGCTCACCAAGGCCTAGCGGGGCCTCTTACGAGCAGTACTTC
CDR3 protein: CTSSPRPSGASYEQYF

V gene: TRBV5-1
clone size: NA
J gene: TRBJ2-7
D gene: TRBD1
CDR3 DNA: TGCGCCAGCAGTTTGGGGCCCCTGACAGGGGGCGGACTTAGATCCGAGCAGTACTTC
CDR3 protein: CASSLGPLTGGGLRSEQYF

V gene: TRBV5-1
clone size: once
J gene: TRBJ2-1
D gene: NA
CDR3 DNA: TGCGCCAGCAGCCTTCCTAGGCTCAATGAGCAGTTCTTC
CDR3 protein: CASSLPRLNEQFF

V gene: TRBV29-1
clone size: NA
J gene: TRBJ2-1
D gene: TRBD2
CDR3 DNA: TGCAGCGTTGAAGATTCTTTTTGGACTAGCGGAGGGGGTAATGAGCAGTTCTTC
CDR3 protein: CSVEDSFWTSGGGNEQFF

V gene: TRBV4-3
clone size: few
J gene: TRBJ2-1
D gene: TRBD1
CDR3 DNA: TGCGCCAGCGGACGACAGGGGGGAAATGAGCAGTTCTTC
CDR3 protein: CASGRQGGNEQFF

V gene: TRBV24-1
clone size: few
J gene: TRBJ2-5
D gene: TRBD2
CDR3 DNA: TGTGCCACCAGTGATAGCGCCGGGACTAGCGGGATAGAGACCCAGTACTTC
CDR3 protein: CATSDSAGTSGIETQYF

V gene: TRBV24-1
clone size: NA
J gene: TRBJ2-3
D gene: NA
CDR3 DNA: TGTGCCACCAGTGATCGTATAGATACGCAGTATTTT
CDR3 protein: CATSDRIDTQYF

V gene: TRBV20-1
clone size: few
J gene: TRBJ2-1
D gene: NA
CDR3 DNA: TGCAGTGCTAGAGAGGCAGGGGGGCATATTTGGCAGTTCTTC
CDR3 protein: CSAREAGGHIWQFF

V gene: TRBV5-1
clone size: NA
J gene: TRBJ2-7
D gene: NA
CDR3 DNA: TGCGCCAGCAGCGCCAACAGGGTTGGCTACGAGCAGTACTTC
CDR3 protein: CASSANRVGYEQYF

V gene: TRBV20-1
clone size: NA
J gene: TRBJ2-3
D gene: TRBD2
CDR3 DNA: TGCAGTGCTAGGGCGAGGGTACCCATGCCGGGACTAGCGGGAGACGCAGATACGCAGTATTTT
CDR3 protein: CSARARVPMPGLAGDADTQYF

V gene: TRBV5-1
clone size: few
J gene: TRBJ2-1
D gene: TRBD2
CDR3 DNA: TGCGCCAGCAGCTTGTCTAGCGGGAGCGGGGCGTTCTTC
CDR3 protein: CASSLSSGSGAFF

V gene: TRBV7-9
clone size: few
J gene: TRBJ2-7
D gene: TRBD2
CDR3 DNA: TGTGCCAGCAGCTTAGCGAGACTAGCGGGAGGCCTCGAGCAGTACTTC
CDR3 protein: CASSLARLAGGLEQYF

V gene: TRBV6-1
clone size: NA
J gene: TRBJ2-7
D gene: TRBD2
CDR3 DNA: TGTGCCAGCAGGGGACTAGGGGGATCAAACACCAGAACTCACGAGCAGTACTTC
CDR3 protein: CASRGLGGSNTRTHEQYF

V gene: TRBV12-3/TRBV12-4
clone size: NA
J gene: TRBJ2-1
D gene: TRBD2
CDR3 DNA: TGTGCCAGCAGTTGGGGACTAGCGGGAGCTAACGAGCAGTTCTTC
CDR3 protein: CASSWGLAGANEQFF

V gene: TRBV12-3/TRBV12-4
clone size: once
J gene: TRBJ1-3
D gene: NA
CDR3 DNA: TGTGCCAGCACCCATCCCTACAGGACTAAGGGAAACACCATATATTTT
CDR3 protein: CASTHPYRTKGNTIYF

V gene: TRBV20-1
clone size: many
J gene: TRBJ2-1
D gene: TRBD2
CDR3 DNA: TGCAGTGCTAGAGATCCGACTAGCGGTTGGCCCAGTGAGCAGTTCTTC
CDR3 protein: CSARDPTSGWPSEQFF

V gene: TRBV6-5
clone size: NA
J gene: TRBJ2-5
D gene: TRBD2
CDR3 DNA: TGTGCCAGCCTACCCGGGACTAGCGGCCAAGAGACCCAGTACTTC
CDR3 protein: CASLPGTSGQETQYF

V gene: TRBV20-1
clone size: NA
J gene: TRBJ2-5
D gene: NA
CDR3 DNA: TGCAGTGCTCCCCCCACGGGAGTTACAGAGACCCAGTACTTC
CDR3 protein: CSAPPTGVTETQYF

V gene: TRBV28
clone size: few
J gene: TRBJ2-7
D gene: TRBD2
CDR3 DNA: TGTGCCAGCAGTCCGCCTCGCGGGAGGGCCTACGAGCAGTACTTC
CDR3 protein: CASSPPRGRAYEQYF

V gene: TRBV6-2/TRBV6-3
clone size: NA
J gene: TRBJ2-7
D gene: NA
CDR3 DNA: TGTGCCAGCAGCTTCAGTCGGAACTACGAGCAGTACTTC
CDR3 protein: CASSFSRNYEQYF

V gene: TRBV7-2
clone size: NA
J gene: TRBJ2-3
D gene: NA
CDR3 DNA: TGTGCCAGCAGCTTAAAGACAGGAGATACGCGGTATTTT
CDR3 protein: CASSLKTGDTRYF

V gene: TRBV15
clone size: NA
J gene: TRBJ2-3
D gene: TRBD1
CDR3 DNA: TGTGCCACCAGCAGATTAAAGACAGGGTACACAGATACGCAGTATTTT
CDR3 protein: CATSRLKTGYTDTQYF

V gene: TRBV14
clone size: NA
J gene: TRBJ2-7
D gene: NA
CDR3 DNA: TGTGCCAGCAGCCGAAGCCTGGGGAATGAGCAGTACTTC
CDR3 protein: CASSRSLGNEQYF

V gene: TRBV30
clone size: NA
J gene: TRBJ2-5
D gene: NA
CDR3 DNA: TGTGCCTGGACGAGTCGGGAGACCCAGTACTTC
CDR3 protein: CAWTSRETQYF

V gene: TRBV5-5
clone size: NA
J gene: TRBJ2-5
D gene: TRBD2
CDR3 DNA: TGTGCCAGCAGCTCAGGACTAGCGGGATCGGAGACCCAGTACTTC
CDR3 protein: CASSSGLAGSETQYF

V gene: TRBV20-1
clone size: few
J gene: TRBJ2-1
D gene: TRBD2
CDR3 DNA: TGCAGTGCTAATAGCGGGAGGTGGGATGAGCAGTTCTTC
CDR3 protein: CSANSGRWDEQFF

V gene: TRBV7-9
clone size: NA
J gene: TRBJ2-7
D gene: TRBD2
CDR3 DNA: TGTGCCAGCAGCTTAGGAGCGGGAAGGAGTGCCCACGAGCAGTACTTC
CDR3 protein: CASSLGAGRSAHEQYF

V gene: TRBV29-1
clone size: NA
J gene: TRBJ2-5
D gene: NA
CDR3 DNA: TGCAGCTTTCTGACAGGTTCGGACGTGCAGTACTTC
CDR3 protein: CSFLTGSDVQYF

V gene: TRBV6-2/TRBV6-3
clone size: NA
J gene: TRBJ2-7
D gene: NA
CDR3 DNA: TGTGCCACCAGTGATTACGAGCAGTACTTC
CDR3 protein: CATSDYEQYF

V gene: TRBV24-1
clone size: few
J gene: TRBJ1-2
D gene: NA
CDR3 DNA: TGTGCCACCAGACAGGTCGGGGGTGGCTACACCTTC
CDR3 protein: CATRQVGGGYTF

V gene: TRBV6-5
clone size: NA
J gene: TRBJ2-3
D gene: TRBD1
CDR3 DNA: TGTGCCAGCAGTTTGATACAGGGGGCCACAGATACGCAGTATTTT
CDR3 protein: CASSLIQGATDTQYF